Listed below are T cell receptor beta chains from one sample, sequenced in a study of molecular identifiers for immune sequencing clone quantification. TCRdb reprocessed the PCR reads via MiXCR and lists one record per CDR3 protein. Here the sample spans hundreds of thousands of distinct CDR3 sequences, 25% being singletons. The sample comprised naive CD8+ T cells from blood, with Jurkat cell RNA spiked in. These receptors came from a human donor in good health. Some libraries in this study had Jurkat cell RNA spiked in. Each CDR3 is given with its conserved first and last residue. The D gene is left open where the match is weak. The size field is filled for only some rows; it gives once, few, many or a size class.

clone_size d_call cdr3_length j_call v_call cdr3_aa cdr3_nt
few . 15 TRBJ1-5 TRBV15 CATSNKDSGNQPQHF TGTGCCACCAGCAACAAAGACAGTGGAAATCAGCCCCAGCATTTT
many TRBD1 13 TRBJ1-1 TRBV27 CASSFGQGFEAFF TGTGCCAGCAGTTTCGGACAGGGGTTTGAAGCTTTCTTT
many TRBD2 15 TRBJ2-5 TRBV5-1 CASSFGAGIQETQYF TGCGCCAGCAGCTTTGGAGCGGGGATACAAGAGACCCAGTACTTC
. . 17 TRBJ2-5 TRBV6-1 CASSEAPSGSLQETQYF TGTGCCAGCAGTGAAGCTCCTTCGGGCAGCTTACAAGAGACCCAGTACTTC
few TRBD1 16 TRBJ2-5 TRBV4-1 CASSQEMTGAQETQYF TGCGCCAGCAGCCAAGAAATGACAGGGGCGCAAGAGACCCAGTACTTC
many . 16 TRBJ1-1 TRBV20-1 CSARPVETERNTEAFF TGCAGTGCTAGACCCGTAGAGACAGAACGAAACACTGAAGCTTTCTTT
. TRBD2 15 TRBJ2-7 TRBV9 CASSIRAGGIYEQYF TGTGCCAGCAGCATAAGAGCGGGAGGGATCTACGAGCAGTACTTC
few . 14 TRBJ2-7 TRBV9 CASSVKGSPEEQYF TGTGCCAGCAGCGTAAAGGGGAGCCCAGAGGAGCAGTACTTC
. . 13 TRBJ2-3 TRBV19 CTSSVASTDTQYF TGTACCAGTAGTGTTGCTAGCACAGATACGCAGTATTTT
many . 15 TRBJ1-5 TRBV10-2 CASSDMGVSNQPQHF TGCGCCAGCAGTGATATGGGTGTCAGCAATCAGCCCCAGCATTTT
. . 13 TRBJ2-7 TRBV14 CASSLPGYYEQYF TGTGCCAGCAGCCTTCCGGGCTACTACGAGCAGTACTTC
. . 16 TRBJ1-2 TRBV2 CASSEAGQDNYYGYTF TGTGCCAGCAGTGAAGCTGGTCAGGACAATTACTATGGCTACACCTTC
. . 19 TRBJ2-1 TRBV5-4 CASSGWTLDGLSSYNEQFF TGTGCCAGCAGCGGTTGGACCCTCGACGGCCTTAGCTCCTACAATGAGCAGTTCTTC
few . 14 TRBJ2-1 TRBV12-3/TRBV12-4 CASVEGSAYNEQFF TGTGCCAGTGTGGAAGGTAGCGCCTACAATGAGCAGTTCTTC
few . 12 TRBJ2-2 TRBV19 CASSIFTGELFF TGTGCCAGTAGTATTTTCACCGGGGAGCTGTTTTTT
few . 14 TRBJ2-3 TRBV5-1 CASSLAAGADTQYF TGCGCCAGCAGCTTGGCAGCGGGTGCAGATACGCAGTATTTT
many . 17 TRBJ1-1 TRBV5-1 CASSFSLQSGVSTEAFF TGCGCCAGCAGCTTTTCACTTCAATCAGGGGTTAGCACTGAAGCTTTCTTT
many . 12 TRBJ2-7 TRBV6-6 CASLGGSYEQYF TGTGCCAGCCTAGGGGGGTCCTACGAGCAGTACTTC
few TRBD2 18 TRBJ2-1 TRBV20-1 CSASRGTSGRIGYNEQFF TGCAGTGCTTCCCGAGGGACTAGCGGGAGAATCGGATACAATGAGCAGTTCTTC
. TRBD1 16 TRBJ2-5 TRBV7-9 CASSSVGTGGSETQYF TGTGCCAGCAGCTCGGTTGGGACAGGGGGCTCGGAGACCCAGTACTTC
. TRBD1 15 TRBJ2-7 TRBV6-2/TRBV6-3 CASSPSRQGTYEQYF TGTGCCAGCAGTCCCTCCAGACAGGGGACCTACGAGCAGTACTTC
few . 15 TRBJ2-3 TRBV24-1 CATSDLGGGLDTQYF TGTGCCACCAGTGATTTGGGAGGGGGTTTGGATACGCAGTATTTT
few . 14 TRBJ2-1 TRBV6-2/TRBV6-3 CASSYSRQYNEQFF TGTGCCAGCAGTTACTCGAGGCAGTACAATGAGCAGTTCTTC
. . 12 TRBJ2-2 TRBV3-1 CASRSLAGELFF TGTGCCAGCAGGTCCCTAGCCGGGGAGCTGTTTTTT
few . 13 TRBJ1-2 TRBV20-1 CSARERGIYGYTF TGCAGTGCTAGAGAGAGGGGAATCTATGGCTACACCTTC
many . 13 TRBJ2-7 TRBV6-2/TRBV6-3 CASSYSGAGGEYF TGTGCCAGCAGTTACTCGGGGGCTGGTGGCGAGTACTTC
. . 14 TRBJ1-5 TRBV19 CASSIVQGYQPQHF TGTGCCAGTAGTATAGTTCAGGGTTACCAGCCCCAGCATTTT
. TRBD1 16 TRBJ1-3 TRBV12-3/TRBV12-4 CAISPPGQGVWNTIYF TGTGCCATCAGTCCTCCGGGACAGGGGGTCTGGAACACCATATATTTT
. . 17 TRBJ2-1 TRBV4-3 CASSQDSRTASYNEQFF TGCGCCAGCAGCCAAGACAGTCGCACGGCTTCCTACAATGAGCAGTTCTTC
few . 16 TRBJ2-7 TRBV10-3 CAISESFGQGLNEQYF TGTGCCATCAGTGAGTCCTTCGGGCAGGGGCTTAACGAGCAGTACTTC
many . 11 TRBJ1-4 TRBV7-9 CAVDLNEKLFF TGTGCCGTTGACCTAAATGAAAAACTGTTTTTT
few . 15 TRBJ2-7 TRBV28 CASSLRGLVAYEQYF TGTGCCAGCAGTCTCCGGGGGCTAGTCGCGTACGAGCAGTACTTC
. TRBD1 15 TRBJ2-7 TRBV9 CASSVVAGGTYEQYF TGTGCCAGCAGCGTAGTGGCAGGGGGAACCTACGAGCAGTACTTC
. . 19 TRBJ1-4 TRBV7-8 CAGSLGRQTRIRSNEKLFF TGTGCCGGCAGCTTAGGGAGACAGACGAGAATACGAAGTAATGAAAAACTGTTTTTT
many . 15 TRBJ1-1 TRBV2 CASSVAGGVATEAFF TGTGCCAGCAGTGTTGCAGGAGGGGTAGCGACTGAAGCTTTCTTT
many . 14 TRBJ2-7 TRBV5-6 CASSFGDDSYEQYF TGTGCCAGCAGCTTCGGGGACGATTCCTACGAGCAGTACTTC
. TRBD1 15 TRBJ1-2 TRBV12-3/TRBV12-4 CAIHLTTGGVYGYTF TGTGCCATCCATCTGACGACAGGGGGAGTTTATGGCTACACCTTC
. . 14 TRBJ1-5 TRBV28 CASTLWGHNQPQHF TGTGCCAGCACCCTATGGGGACACAATCAGCCCCAGCATTTT
many . 15 TRBJ2-1 TRBV4-3 CASSPRGQGMDEQFF TGCGCCAGCAGCCCACGGGGTCAGGGTATGGATGAGCAGTTCTTC
many . 16 TRBJ1-1 TRBV7-9 CASSNSNRGAGTEAFF TGTGCCAGCAGCAATTCTAATCGGGGGGCTGGCACTGAAGCTTTCTTT
. TRBD1 15 TRBJ1-1 TRBV7-2 CASSLWFQGGTEAFF TGTGCCAGCAGCTTATGGTTCCAGGGGGGGACTGAAGCTTTCTTT
few . 14 TRBJ2-7 TRBV5-4 CASSFLGGKGEQYF TGTGCCAGCAGCTTCTTGGGGGGAAAAGGCGAGCAGTACTTC
. TRBD2 14 TRBJ2-1 TRBV4-1 CASSQKRGVDEQFF TGCGCCAGCAGTCAAAAACGGGGGGTGGATGAGCAGTTCTTC
. . 16 TRBJ1-2 TRBV27 CASSLSKDSINYGYTF TGTGCCAGCAGTCTAAGCAAGGACAGTATTAACTATGGCTACACCTTC
many TRBD2 14 TRBJ2-5 TRBV5-1 CATASGLALETQYF TGCGCCACCGCGTCGGGACTAGCGTTAGAGACCCAGTACTTC
. TRBD1 16 TRBJ1-1 TRBV7-9 CASSLPGQGENPEASF TGTGCCAGCAGCCTACCCGGACAGGGGGAGAACCCTGAAGCTTCCTTT
. . 14 TRBJ2-5 TRBV23-1 CASSQSGYQETQYF TGCGCCAGCAGTCAATCTGGGTACCAAGAGACCCAGTACTTC
many . 13 TRBJ2-5 TRBV6-5 CASRSRSRETQYF TGTGCCAGCAGGAGTCGGAGTCGAGAGACCCAGTACTTC